Below, 19 T cell receptor beta chains from the same sample are listed, as sequenced in a study of Tregs in tolerant kidney transplant recipients. Assay: immunoSEQ multiplex PCR; the TCRdb copy retains only in-frame clones and omits some. The sample has fewer than 80,000 clones, 85% to 90% seen once. The sequenced sample was CD4+ T cells from blood, obtained before the transplant. These receptors were obtained from a human donor who received a combined kidney and bone marrow transplant.

The V gene is TRBV4-1, the J gene TRBJ2-7; perhaps TRBD1 as D (6 bases). The CDR3 sequence is 17 residues long. From germline, CDR1 is MGHRA and CDR2 YSYEKL. Trimming took 4 bases from V and 0 from J, leaving 19 bases between them. CDR3 nucleotides: TGCGCCAGCAGCCCCCTTCTTTGGGACAAGGACTCCTACGAGCAGTACTTC. Its protein is CASSPLLWDKDSYEQYF.

This clone was seen just once. V usage is TRBV29-1 and J usage is TRBJ1-4, with 8 bases aligning to TRBD1. CDR1 SQVTM and CDR2 ANQGSEA come from the germline V gene. The CDR3 runs to 14 residues. Trimming cost V 6 bases and J 7 bases; bases outside gene matches: 10. The CDR3 nucleotides are TGCAGCGTCTCCGCTGGGACAGGCACTGAAAAACTGTTTTTT. Protein: CSVSAGTGTEKLFF. Full variable domain (rest looked up from reference TRBV29-1 and TRBJ1-4): SAVISQKPSRDICQRGTSLTIQCQVDSQVTMMFWYRQQPGQSLTLIATANQGSEATYESGFVIDKFPISRPNLTFSTLTVSNMSPEDSSIYLCSVSAGTGTEKLFFGSGTQLSVL.

The V call is TRBV15, the J call TRBJ2-3; TRBD1 matches at 11 bases. Trimming cost V 5 bases and J 2 bases; bases outside gene matches: 6. The CDR3 is 16 residues long. Germline CDR1 is LNHNV and CDR2 is YYDKDF (reference sequence). Here the CDR3 reads CATSLRTGGVTDTQYF. The CDR3 region has the DNA TGTGCCACCAGCTTAAGGACAGGGGGCGTCACAGATACGCAGTATTTT.

A note on this clone: A junction end diverges from the germline sequence, so it may reflect a read error. The J gene is TRBJ2-2, the V gene TRBV7-7; D perhaps matches TRBD1 (5 bases). This CDR3 region has 16 residues. The germline gives CDR1 SSHAT, CDR2 FNYEAQ (reference sequence). The CDR3, as DNA: TGTGCTAGCAGCCTAACCTCAACAGGGAACACCGGGGAGCTGTTTTTT. Translated: CASSLTSTGNTGELFF. Supplemented by reference TRBV7-7 and TRBJ2-2, the full variable domain reads GAGVSQSPRYKVTKRGQDVTLRCDPISSHATLYWYQQALGQGPEFLTYFNYEAQPDKSGLPSDRFSAERPEGSISTLTIQRTEQRDSAMYRCASSLTSTGNTGELFFGEGSRLTVL.

The chain is built from TRBV29-1 and TRBJ2-1; 8 nucleotides agree with TRBD2. Germline V gene data show CDR1 as SQVTM and CDR2 as ANQGSEA. CDR3 length: 14 residues. With 3 bases clipped from V and 4 bases from J, the junction kept 5 bases outside the gene matches. The CDR3 sequence is CSVDPGLGYNEQFF. As DNA, the CDR3 is TGCAGCGTTGATCCGGGACTAGGATACAATGAGCAGTTCTTC.

The rearrangement links TRBV28 to TRBJ1-2, with D possibly being TRBD1 (6 bases). Germline loops: CDR1 MDHEN, CDR2 SYDVKM. The length of the CDR3 is 15 residues. V gave up 6 bases and J gave up 7 bases, with 21 bases separating them. The chain's CDR3 is CASSSPLLGASGYTF. CDR3 nucleotide sequence: TGTGCCAGCAGCTCACCCCTTTTGGGGGCTAGTGGCTACACCTTC.

The chain is built from TRBV7-2 and TRBJ2-5; 8 bases line up with TRBD2. The CDR3 has 16 amino acids. The germline V gene has CDR1 SGHTA and CDR2 FQGNSA. J gave up 1 base and V 1 base, and 5 bases lay outside the gene matches. DNA of the CDR3: TGTGCCAGCAGCTTAGTAGCTAGCGGGCCCCAAGAGACCCAGTACTTC. It encodes CASSLVASGPQETQYF.

The V and J genes are TRBV7-2 and TRBJ2-1; no clear D. V was pared by 5 bases and J by 6 bases, with 11 bases between. CDR3 length equals 13 residues. The germline gives CDR1 SGHTA, CDR2 FQGNSA. In DNA, the CDR3 is TGTGCCAGCAGCGAAACTACTTTCAATGAGCAGTTCTTC. Translated: CASSETTFNEQFF.

The chain links TRBV9 to TRBJ1-3, with TRBD1 as a possible D gene (5 bases). The CDR3 spans 15 residues. The V gene lost 3 bases and the J gene lost 0 bases, with 10 bases spanning the gap. From germline, CDR1 is SGDLS and CDR2 YYNGEE. CDR3 sequence reads: CASSAQGVSGNTIYF. CDR3 nucleotides: TGTGCCAGCAGCGCCCAGGGTGTCTCTGGAAACACCATATATTTT.

The sample holds one count of this clone. The gene calls are TRBV25-1 and TRBJ1-4; tentative D call: TRBD1 (5 bases). V was clipped by 6 bases and J by 6 bases, with 14 bases between them. CDR3 length: 14 amino acids. The germline CDR1 and CDR2 sequences are MGHDK and SYGVNS. DNA for the CDR3: TGTGCCAGCAGGAGAGGGGAGGGGCATGAAAAACTGTTTTTT. This gives the protein CASRRGEGHEKLFF.

The rearrangement uses TRBV6-5 and TRBJ1-2, with D perhaps matching TRBD1 (6 bases). Germline V CDR1 and CDR2: MNHEY, SVGAGI. The CDR3 sequence is 13 residues long. V was clipped by 6 bases and J by 1 base, with 9 bases between them. Here the CDR3 DNA reads TGTGCCAGCAGACAGGGAGTTAACTATGGCTACACCTTC. Translation gives CASRQGVNYGYTF.

This chain joins TRBV27 and TRBJ2-7, with unresolved D. Germline CDR1 reads MNHEY; CDR2 reads SMNVEV (reference sequence). The CDR3 has 13 residues. With 5 bases removed from V and 6 bases from J, the gap between germline ends came to 14 bases. DNA for the CDR3: TGTGCCAGCAGTACCTTAGATTCTGGCGAGCAGTACTTC. Translating gives CASSTLDSGEQYF.

The chain employs TRBV7-3 and TRBJ2-2; the match to TRBD2 covers 8 bases. The germline V gene has CDR1 SGHTA and CDR2 FQGTGA. V shed 4 bases and J 3 bases; nucleotides not matched to a gene: 10. The CDR3 covers 17 residues. CDR3 nucleotide sequence: TGTGCCAGCAGCTACGTACCGGGCGGGGGGTACACCGGGGAGCTGTTTTTT. Protein product: CASSYVPGGGYTGELFF.

The chain carries TRBV5-1 and TRBJ1-1, with TRBD1 matching over 10 bases. CDR3 length: 15 amino acids. The germline CDR1 and CDR2 sequences are SGHRS and YFSETQ. V lost 3 bases, J lost 1 base, and 3 bases stayed unmatched. The CDR3 region has the DNA TGCGCCAGCAGCTCGACAGGGGGCCCGAACACTGAAGCTTTCTTT. Translated, it gives CASSSTGGPNTEAFF. Variable domain in full (rest from reference TRBV5-1 and TRBJ1-1): KAGVTQTPRYLIKTRGQQVTLSCSPISGHRSVSWYQQTPGQGLQFLFEYFSETQRNKGNFPGRFSGRQFSNSRSEMNVSTLELGDSALYLCASSSTGGPNTEAFFGQGTRLTVV.

The genes are TRBV4-1 and TRBJ1-5; 9 bases map to TRBD1. Germline V lookup: CDR1 MGHRA, CDR2 YSYEKL. The V and J ends lost 5 bases and 3 bases, in that order; junction bases with no gene match: 8. CDR3 length: 16 amino acids. CDR3 nucleotides: TGCGCCAGCAGCTTAGGGGGGACAGGGAACAATCAGCCCCAGCATTTT. Encoded protein: CASSLGGTGNNQPQHF.

V and J are TRBV30 and TRBJ2-5; the D gene is possibly TRBD1 (5 bases). V dropped 0 bases and J dropped 4 bases, with 9 bases sitting between them. Germline values: CDR1 GTSNPN, CDR2 SVGIG (reference sequence). The CDR3 has 13 amino acids. CDR3 DNA sequence: TGTGCCTGGAGTGTAGGGGTACCAGAGACCCAGTACTTC. It encodes CAWSVGVPETQYF. Looking up the rest from reference TRBV30 and TRBJ2-5 gives the full variable domain: SQTIHQWPATLVQPVGSPLSLECTVEGTSNPNLYWYRQAAGRGLQLLFYSVGIGQISSEVPQNLSASRPQDRQFILSSKKLLLSDSGFYLCAWSVGVPETQYFGPGTRLLVL.

V is TRBV6-5 and J is TRBJ2-5; D ambiguous. CDR3 size: 15 residues. Germline V gene sequence: CDR1 MNHEY, CDR2 SVGAGI. The V and J ends lost 0 bases and 4 bases respectively, with 12 bases between them. This chain's CDR3 is CASSYSQVKAETQYF. The CDR3 region has the DNA TGTGCCAGCAGTTACTCCCAGGTCAAGGCAGAGACCCAGTACTTC.

Only one count was recorded for this clone. This rearrangement joins TRBV6-6 to TRBJ1-5, with a tentative D call TRBD1 (5 bases). With 7 bases removed from V and 4 bases from J, the gap between germline ends came to 17 bases. Germline V gene lookup returns CDR1 MNHNY and CDR2 SVGAGI (reference sequence). CDR3 size: 15 residues. In DNA, the CDR3 is TGTGCCAGCACCGTGGGACTTTCCCTGAATCAGCCCCAGCATTTT. Its protein is CASTVGLSLNQPQHF.

The genes are TRBV19 and TRBJ2-7; 10 positions agree with TRBD2. Germline loops: CDR1 LNHDA, CDR2 SQIVND (reference sequence). The CDR3 is made up of 15 amino acids. V trimming: 6 bases; J trimming: 0 bases; junction bases outside the gene matches: 5. The CDR3 DNA reads as TGTGCCAGTAGAGCCGGGACTAGCGTCTCCTACGAGCAGTACTTC. Amino acids: CASRAGTSVSYEQYF.